Below are 19 T cell receptor beta chains sequenced from a single sample in a study of cytomegalovirus exposure and HLA in healthy donors. The data were produced by immunoSEQ multiplex PCR, yet TCRdb's version contains in-frame clones alone and is incomplete. The table records over 90,000 clones, roughly 94% of them present only once. Sequenced: PBMCs. These TCRs come from a woman aged 18-30 years in good health and CMV-seronegative.

The chain joins TRBV19 to TRBJ1-5; D remains unclear. Per the germline V gene, CDR1 is LNHDA and CDR2 is SQIVND (reference sequence). This CDR3 spans 15 amino acids. Trimming cost V 6 bases and J 7 bases, with 19 bases left between them. CDR3 sequence: CASSPTPGGEQPQHF. The CDR3 nucleotides read TGTGCCAGTAGCCCCACCCCGGGAGGAGAACAGCCCCAGCATTTT.

This rearrangement joins TRBV18 to TRBJ1-2; 10 bases map to TRBD1. V lost 2 bases and J lost 2; bases outside the gene matches: 5. The CDR3 totals 16 residues. Germline-derived CDR1 and CDR2 are KGHSH and LQKENI. CDR3 DNA: TGTGCCAGCTCACCAGGCGGGACAGGGGAGAACTATGGCTACACCTTC. Protein: CASSPGGTGENYGYTF.

V usage is TRBV2 and J usage is TRBJ2-7; 8 nucleotides line up with TRBD1. Trimming at V came to 5 bases and at J to 3 bases, leaving 6 bases not matched to a gene. Germline assignment: CDR1 SNHLY and CDR2 FYNNEI. The CDR3 length is 14 residues. The CDR3 bases are TGTGCCAGCAGTATAGGACAGGGTGGCTACGAGCAGTACTTC. Encoded protein: CASSIGQGGYEQYF.

This chain connects TRBV7-3 to TRBJ1-3; TRBD1 agrees at 7 bases. Germline V gene data show CDR1 as SGHTA and CDR2 as FQGTGA. J was trimmed by 2 bases and V by 4 bases; bases with no gene match: 5. CDR3 length: 15 residues. CDR3 nucleotide sequence: TGTGCCAGCAGCTCCTCAGGGGGAACTGGAAACACCATATATTTT. It codes for CASSSSGGTGNTIYF.

The gene calls are TRBV11-2 and TRBJ2-7; D remains ambiguous. The CDR3 covers 12 residues. The germline V and J ends were trimmed by 3 bases and 1 base, with 4 bases remaining between them. Germline V lookup: CDR1 SGHAT, CDR2 FQNNGV. The CDR3 DNA follows: TGTGCCAGCAGCTTGGCTTCCTACGAGCAGTACTTC. Protein sequence: CASSLASYEQYF.

V usage is TRBV10-3 and J usage is TRBJ1-1; 7 bases are shared with TRBD1. There are 13 residues in the CDR3. Germline CDR1 is ENHRY and CDR2 is SYGVKD. The V segment lost 0 bases and the J segment 6 bases; nucleotides outside the gene matches: 1. The CDR3 DNA reads TGTGCCATCAGTGAGTCGGGACAGCCTGAAGCTTTCTTT. Its protein is CAISESGQPEAFF.

The CDR3 sequence: CASKSTGGNLQLFF. CDR3 in DNA: TGTGCCAGCAAATCTACAGGGGGCAACTTACAGCTGTTTTTT. V gene TRBV2 combines with J gene TRBJ1-4; 9 bases align to TRBD1. The length of the CDR3 is 14 residues. The junction had 14 bases not matched to a gene; V was cut back by 7 bases and J by 14 bases. From germline, CDR1 is SNHLY and CDR2 FYNNEI. Filled out from reference TRBV2 and TRBJ1-4, the complete variable domain reads EPEVTQTPSHQVTQMGQEVILRCVPISNHLYFYWYRQILGQKVEFLVSFYNNEISEKSEIFDDQFSVERPDGSNFTLKIRSTKLEDSAMYFCASKSTGGNLQLFFGSGTQLSVL.

The DNA for the CDR3 is TGTGCCAGCAGCCACAGGAATGCCGGGACAGGGATTTATGGCTACACCTTC. It encodes CASSHRNAGTGIYGYTF. The chain recombines TRBV27 with TRBJ1-2; 9 bases match TRBD1. This CDR3 has 17 amino acids. Germline assignment: CDR1 MNHEY and CDR2 SMNVEV (reference sequence). V gave up 6 bases and J gave up 5 bases; unmatched junction bases: 16.

V usage is TRBV10-1 and J usage is TRBJ2-7; D is unclear. Germline assignment: CDR1 WNHNN and CDR2 SYGVQD (reference sequence). The CDR3 totals 13 residues. V lost 4 bases and J 6 bases, leaving 13 bases between the germline ends. The chain's CDR3 is CASSVQVLAEQYF. CDR3 DNA: TGCGCCAGCAGTGTTCAGGTTTTGGCCGAGCAGTACTTC.

The V gene is TRBV7-8, the J gene TRBJ1-4; 8 bases are a match to TRBD1. V shed 3 bases, J shed 8 bases, and the junction held 5 bases outside the gene matches. The CDR3 is 14 amino acids. Germline CDR1 is SGHVS and CDR2 is FQNEAQ. The CDR3 here is CASSLTGEGEKLFF. DNA of the CDR3: TGTGCCAGCAGCTTGACAGGGGAAGGAGAAAAACTGTTTTTT. The whole variable domain, filled in from reference TRBV7-8 and TRBJ1-4, reads GAGVSQSPRYKVAKRGQDVALRCDPISGHVSLFWYQQALGQGPEFLTYFQNEAQLDKSGLPSDRFFAERPEGSVSTLKIQRTQQEDSAVYLCASSLTGEGEKLFFGSGTQLSVL.

The chain carries TRBV6-4 and TRBJ1-2, with D uncertain. This CDR3 is 15 amino acids long. Germline CDR1 is MRHNA and CDR2 is SNTAGT. V was clipped by 6 bases and J by 5 bases, with 19 bases between them. CDR3 nucleotide sequence: TGTGCCAGCAGCCCCAGACCCGCCGACTTGTATGGCTACACCTTC. It yields the protein CASSPRPADLYGYTF.

The rearrangement joins TRBV25-1 to TRBJ1-2; D perhaps matches TRBD1 (5 bases). CDR3 length: 14 residues. V dropped 8 bases and J dropped 6 bases, with 19 bases sitting between them. Germline CDR1 is MGHDK and CDR2 is SYGVNS. CDR3 loop: CASRPGGMRNGYTF. CDR3 coding DNA: TGTGCCAGCCGACCCGGGGGAATGAGGAATGGCTACACCTTC.

This clone came up once. The chain employs TRBV6-4 and TRBJ2-3; 10 nucleotides agree with TRBD2. The CDR3 is 16 amino acids. Germline CDR1 is MRHNA and CDR2 is SNTAGT. The trim removed 6 bases at V and 0 bases at J, leaving 6 bases unmatched. The DNA of the CDR3 is TGTGCCAGCAGCCACCAAGCGGGGGGGAGCACAGATACGCAGTATTTT. Translating it yields CASSHQAGGSTDTQYF.

This clone was seen just once. The CDR3 is CASSSQIRDMNTEAFF. CDR3 in DNA: TGCGCCAGCAGTTCGCAAATCAGGGACATGAACACTGAAGCTTTCTTT. This chain uses TRBV5-1 with TRBJ1-1; weak D call: TRBD1 (6 bases). This CDR3 comprises 16 residues. V dropped 5 bases and J dropped 0 bases, with 17 bases sitting between them. CDR1 SGHRS and CDR2 YFSETQ come from the germline V gene.

The CDR3: CSVEVSRTGNGYTF. CDR3 DNA sequence: TGCAGCGTTGAAGTCTCTAGGACAGGCAATGGCTACACCTTC. The J gene is TRBJ1-2, the V gene TRBV29-1; 7 bases fit TRBD1. The V gene end was trimmed by 1 base and the J gene end by 6 bases; junction bases not matched to a gene: 8. Germline V gene lookup returns CDR1 SQVTM and CDR2 ANQGSEA. This CDR3 spans 14 amino acids.

This chain's CDR3 is CASSLDQRSHGSYEQYF. The CDR3 DNA reads as TGTGCCAGCAGCTTAGATCAACGTAGCCACGGCTCCTACGAGCAGTACTTC. The gene calls are TRBV11-2 and TRBJ2-7; D unresolved. Trimming took 0 bases from V and 0 from J, leaving 15 bases between them. The CDR3 is 17 residues long. Germline V gives CDR1 SGHAT, CDR2 FQNNGV.

The table lists this clone with a few counts. V gene TRBV4-2 combines with J gene TRBJ1-4; 8 nucleotides match TRBD1. This CDR3 is 15 amino acids long. Germline V gives CDR1 LGHNA, CDR2 YNFKEQ. Germline trimming cut 3 bases from V and 5 bases from J; bases unmatched to any gene: 5. CDR3 amino acids: CASSQTGVGNEKLFF. The DNA of the CDR3 is TGTGCCAGCAGCCAGACAGGGGTGGGGAATGAAAAACTGTTTTTT.

The chain joins TRBV6-5 to TRBJ1-2; 9 bases line up with TRBD1. Germline-derived CDR1 and CDR2 are MNHEY and SVGAGI. The V segment lost 5 bases and the J segment 7 bases; nucleotides outside the gene matches: 5. This CDR3 spans 13 amino acids. Here the CDR3 reads CASSRTGEIGYTF. The DNA of the CDR3 is TGTGCCAGCAGTCGGACAGGGGAGATTGGCTACACCTTC.

V and J are TRBV4-1 and TRBJ2-5; 10 bases match TRBD2. CDR3 size: 17 residues. V was clipped by 2 bases and J by 4 bases; unmatched bases: 10. Germline CDR1 and CDR2: MGHRA and YSYEKL. CDR3 nucleotides: TGCGCCAGCAGCCAATCAACTGCTAGCGGGAGAGGAGAGACCCAGTACTTC. This codes for CASSQSTASGRGETQYF.